The clone carrying this T cell receptor (beta chain) was found once. Between the trimmed V and J ends, which lost 8 bases and 3 bases, there was a span of 13 bases. Germline values: CDR1 GTSNPN, CDR2 SVGIG (reference sequence). This CDR3 region has 13 residues. The sample comes from a study of T cell responses to AZD1222 COVID-19 vaccine. This table comes from immunoSEQ multiplex PCR, and its TCRdb copy is limited to in-frame clones, with some not included. This table holds approximately 220,000 clones, more than 85% found once. The sequence was collected from an adult in good health. J is TRBJ1-4 and V is TRBV30; tentative D call: TRBD1 (6 bases). The sample in question was peripheral blood, obtained on day 0 of MenACWY control vaccination. Here the CDR3 DNA reads TGTGCCGTAAACAGGGCGGCTAATGAAAAACTGTTTTTT. It is translated as CAVNRAANEKLFF.